The 18 T cell receptor beta chains presented below share a single source sample, sequenced in a study of blood T cells in healthy people across ages. Alongside a J-beta primer mix, a sample-barcoded 5' primer served in a second PCR lasting roughly 7 to 12 cycles. MiXCR, run by TCRdb on the 5' RACE reads, gives a single entry per CDR3 protein. The sample shows around 850,000 distinct CDR3 sequences, about 34% of them seen only once. The sequencing input was blood. Receptors were obtained from a man aged 18 to 35 in good health.

This clonotype was observed a few times. This chain connects TRBV7-9 to TRBJ2-1, with D hard to call. Germline V lookup: CDR1 SEHNR, CDR2 FQNEAQ (reference sequence). V lost 1 base to trimming and J lost 15 bases, with 13 bases between them. This CDR3 region has 12 residues. CDR3 DNA: TGTGCCAGCAGCTTAGGACTCACCGGACCGTTCTTC. It is translated as CASSLGLTGPFF. The complete variable domain, with remaining parts taken from reference TRBV7-9 and TRBJ2-1, reads DTGVSQNPRHKITKRGQNVTFRCDPISEHNRLYWYRQTLGQGPEFLTYFQNEAQLEKSRLLSDRFSAERPKGSFSTLEIQRTEQGDSAMYLCASSLGLTGPFFGPGTRLTVL.

V usage is TRBV10-3 and J usage is TRBJ1-6; D is ambiguous. The CDR3 loop spans 14 amino acids. V was shortened by 3 bases and J by 9 bases, with 12 bases between the two germline ends. Germline loops: CDR1 ENHRY, CDR2 SYGVKD. The DNA of the CDR3 is TGTGCCATCAGTGACGGGCCCCCTAGTTCACCCCTCCACTTT. Amino acid sequence: CAISDGPPSSPLHF.

Regarding this clonotype: Just one base apart from a much larger clone, this may be a read error. The chain carries TRBV4-3 and TRBJ2-1; TRBD2 matches at 13 bases. J lost 0 bases, V lost 7 bases, and 12 bases had no gene match. The germline gives CDR1 LGHNA, CDR2 YSLEER. This CDR3 is built from 19 residues. CDR3 residues: CASTYRLAGGSNSYNEQFF. In DNA form, the CDR3 reads TGCGCCAGCACCTATCGACTAGCGGGGGGCTCAAACTCCTACAATGAGCAGTTCTTC.

The CDR3 DNA reads as TGTGCCAGCAGCCAAGATAAAACGGCAGGGGGCGGCACTGAAGCTTTCTTT. Translated, it gives CASSQDKTAGGGTEAFF. V is TRBV4-2 and J is TRBJ1-1, with TRBD1 matching 8 bases. Unmatched junction bases numbered 10, after V lost 0 bases and J lost 4 bases. This CDR3 is 17 amino acids long. CDR1 is LGHNA and CDR2 is YNFKEQ in the germline V gene.

A remark on this clonotype: The junction does not match germline at one end; this may be a read error. This chain connects TRBV7-2 to TRBJ1-1; D call uncertain. The germline V gene encodes CDR1 SGHTA and CDR2 FQGNSA. The CDR3 is 13 amino acids. CDR3 DNA sequence: TGTGCTAGCAGCCCGACGCTACGGACTGAAGCTTTCTTT. This sequence encodes CASSPTLRTEAFF.

A remark on this clonotype: Because the CDR3's place on the DNA is in doubt, the DNA is left out and the CDR3 is given as listed by TCRdb. The chain uses TRBV7-2 and TRBJ2-7; the D call TRBD1 from the table was never checked on the DNA. Germline V gives CDR1 SGHTA, CDR2 FQGNSA. The CDR3 is made up of 14 amino acids, end residues included. The chain's CDR3 is CASSLPTEVGRGNF.

This clonotype was recorded a few times. This chain uses TRBV5-1 with TRBJ1-5, with no clear D. Per the germline V gene, CDR1 is SGHRS and CDR2 is YFSETQ. Trimming took 0 bases from V and 7 from J, leaving 11 bases between them. The CDR3 totals 14 residues. CDR3 sequence (DNA): TGCGCCAGCAGCTTGGGGGAGGGAAGGCAGCCCCAGCATTTT. Its protein product is CASSLGEGRQPQHF.

In its sample, this clonotype was seen a few times. The chain carries TRBV5-1 and TRBJ2-3; D unclear. The CDR3 has 13 residues. Trimming took 5 bases from V and 3 from J, leaving 10 bases between them. CDR1 is SGHRS and CDR2 is YFSETQ in the germline V gene. CDR3 region: CASRLKPTDTQYF. The CDR3 nucleotides are TGCGCCAGCAGGCTGAAGCCTACAGATACGCAGTATTTT.

This clonotype showed up just a few times. V is TRBV5-6 and J is TRBJ2-6; D is uncertain. This CDR3 is 16 amino acids long. The V end was cut by 0 bases, the J end by 0 bases, with 7 bases between. In germline, CDR1 is SGHDT, CDR2 YYEEEE. The CDR3 bases are TGTGCCAGCAGCTTGGTCTCTACCTCTGGGGCCAACGTCCTGACTTTC. This encodes CASSLVSTSGANVLTF.

This chain links TRBV5-1 with TRBJ2-6, with D maybe TRBD1 (5 bases). This CDR3 comprises 17 residues. The germline V gene encodes CDR1 SGHRS and CDR2 YFSETQ. V was trimmed by 0 bases and J by 3 bases, leaving 13 bases between them. CDR3 coding DNA: TGCGCCAGCAGCTTGGAGGCAGGGTTAGATGGGGCCAACGTCCTGACTTTC. It yields the protein CASSLEAGLDGANVLTF.

This clonotype has just a few counts. The chain joins TRBV5-1 to TRBJ1-1; no firm D call. Germline CDR1 reads SGHRS; CDR2 reads YFSETQ. With 0 bases removed from V and 5 bases from J, the gap between germline ends came to 14 bases. CDR3 length: 15 amino acids. Here the CDR3 reads CASSLAGQEGTEAFF. The CDR3 DNA sequence: TGCGCCAGCAGCTTGGCCGGCCAGGAGGGTACTGAAGCTTTCTTT.

This clonotype came up a few times. The V and J genes are TRBV6-2 or TRBV6-3 and TRBJ2-1; 9 nucleotides line up with TRBD2. The CDR3 contains 15 residues. The germline V gene encodes CDR1 MNHEY and CDR2 SVGEGT. The junction had 6 bases not matched to a gene; V was cut back by 4 bases and J by 5 bases. The CDR3 loop reads CASSSGGGAHNEQFF. For the CDR3, the DNA is TGTGCCAGCAGTTCAGGCGGGGGGGCCCACAATGAGCAGTTCTTC.

The rearrangement joins TRBV5-1 to TRBJ2-5; 9 bases fit TRBD1. The end of the DNA fits TRBJ2-7 better, so the J call may be wrong. In germline, CDR1 is SGHRS, CDR2 YFSETQ. The CDR3 has 13 residues. CDR3 sequence reads: CATRPGQGGEQYF. In DNA, the CDR3 is TGCGCCACAAGACCGGGACAGGGAGGCGAGCAGTACTTC.

The rearrangement uses TRBV28 and TRBJ2-1, with D tentatively TRBD2 (5 bases). This CDR3 has 14 amino acids. V lost 2 bases, J lost 8 bases, and 13 bases lay in between. In germline, CDR1 is MDHEN, CDR2 SYDVKM. CDR3 region: CASSLPSFSDEQFF. As DNA, the CDR3 is TGTGCCAGCAGTTTACCGTCTTTTAGCGATGAGCAGTTCTTC.

Remarks on this clonotype: The junction and the germline gene differ at one end; a read error may be behind it. V gene TRBV24-1 combines with J gene TRBJ1-1; D might be TRBD1 (6 bases). Germline values: CDR1 KGHDR, CDR2 SFDVKD. This CDR3 contains 14 residues. CDR3: CATSDSIRDTEVFF. The CDR3 region has the DNA TGTGCCACCAGTGACAGCATTAGGGACACTGAAGTTTTCTTT.

The V call is TRBV5-1, the J call TRBJ2-7, with D possibly being TRBD1 (6 bases). The end of the DNA is better explained by TRBJ2-4, so the J call may be wrong. Germline-derived CDR1 and CDR2 are SGHRS and YFSETQ. The CDR3 sequence is 13 residues long. The CDR3: CASRPGQGNIQYF. In DNA form, the CDR3 reads TGCGCCAGCAGACCGGGCCAGGGGAACATTCAGTACTTC.

This clonotype was found a few times. The chain carries TRBV5-5 and TRBJ1-1; unclear D gene. Trimming removed 2 bases from V and 0 bases from J, with 5 bases in between. CDR1 and CDR2 (germline): SGHKS, YYEKEE (reference sequence). This CDR3 contains 13 residues. The CDR3 sequence is CASSFYMNTEAFF. CDR3 DNA sequence: TGTGCCAGCAGCTTTTACATGAACACTGAAGCTTTCTTT.

The chain is built from TRBV20-1 and TRBJ2-7, with unresolved D. This CDR3 has 12 residues. Trimming removed 6 bases at V and 3 bases at J, with 12 bases between. Germline assignment: CDR1 DFQATT and CDR2 SNEGSKA (reference sequence). CDR3 sequence (DNA): TGCAGTGCCCTTGGCCCCGTCTACGAGCAGTACTTC. Encoded protein: CSALGPVYEQYF.